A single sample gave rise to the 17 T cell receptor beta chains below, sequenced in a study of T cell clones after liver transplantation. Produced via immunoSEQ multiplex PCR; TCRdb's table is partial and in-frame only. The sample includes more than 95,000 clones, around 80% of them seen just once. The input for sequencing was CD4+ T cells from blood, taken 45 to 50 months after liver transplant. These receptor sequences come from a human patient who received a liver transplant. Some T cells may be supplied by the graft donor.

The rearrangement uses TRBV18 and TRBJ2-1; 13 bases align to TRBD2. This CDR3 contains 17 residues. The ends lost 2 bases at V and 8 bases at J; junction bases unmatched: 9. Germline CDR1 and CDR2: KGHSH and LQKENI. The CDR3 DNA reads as TGTGCCAGCTCACCATTAACTAGCGGGGGGGCTATCGATGAGCAGTTCTTC. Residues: CASSPLTSGGAIDEQFF. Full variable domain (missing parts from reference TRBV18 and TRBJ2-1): NAGVMQNPRHLVRRRGQEARLRCSPMKGHSHVYWYRQLPEEGLKFMVYLQKENIIDESGMPKERFSAEFPKEGPSILRIQQVVRGDSAAYFCASSPLTSGGAIDEQFFGPGTRLTVL.

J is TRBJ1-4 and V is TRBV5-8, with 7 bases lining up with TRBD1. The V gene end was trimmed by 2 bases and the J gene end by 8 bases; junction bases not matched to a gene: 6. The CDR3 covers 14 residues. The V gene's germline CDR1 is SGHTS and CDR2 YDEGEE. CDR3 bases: TGTGCCAGCAGCTTAACAGGGGTTGGAGAAAAACTGTTTTTT. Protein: CASSLTGVGEKLFF. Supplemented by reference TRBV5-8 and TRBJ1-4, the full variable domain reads EAGVTQSPTHLIKTRGQQATLRCSPISGHTSVYWYQQALGLGLQFLLWYDEGEERNRGNFPPRFSGRQFPNYSSELNVNALELEDSALYLCASSLTGVGEKLFFGSGTQLSVL.

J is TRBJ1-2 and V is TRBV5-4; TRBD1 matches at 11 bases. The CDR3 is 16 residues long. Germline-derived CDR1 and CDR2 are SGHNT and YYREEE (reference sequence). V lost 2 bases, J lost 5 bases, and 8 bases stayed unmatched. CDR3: CASSLGRDRGGYGYTF. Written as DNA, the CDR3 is TGTGCCAGCAGCTTAGGAAGGGACAGGGGGGGATATGGCTACACCTTC.

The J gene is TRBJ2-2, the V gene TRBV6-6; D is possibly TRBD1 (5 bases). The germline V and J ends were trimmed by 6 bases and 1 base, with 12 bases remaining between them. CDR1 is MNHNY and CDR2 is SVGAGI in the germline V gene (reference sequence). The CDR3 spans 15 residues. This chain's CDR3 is CASRLGQRNTGELFF. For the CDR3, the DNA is TGTGCCAGCAGGTTGGGGCAGAGGAACACCGGGGAGCTGTTTTTT.

The CDR3 protein is CASSPPYSNTEAFF. CDR3 coding DNA: TGTGCCAGCAGTCCGCCCTATAGTAACACTGAAGCTTTCTTT. The V and J genes are TRBV6-5 and TRBJ1-1, with D hard to call. CDR1 and CDR2 (germline): MNHEY, SVGAGI. Trimming pared 5 bases from V and 2 bases from J, leaving 12 bases between. The CDR3 is 14 residues long.

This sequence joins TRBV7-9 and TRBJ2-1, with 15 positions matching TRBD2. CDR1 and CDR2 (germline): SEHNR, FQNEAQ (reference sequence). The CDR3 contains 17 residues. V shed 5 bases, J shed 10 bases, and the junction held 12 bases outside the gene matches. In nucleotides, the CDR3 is TGTGCCAGCAGCGCGCAGATGGGACTAGCGGGGGGTAGGGAGCAGTTCTTC. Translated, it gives CASSAQMGLAGGREQFF.

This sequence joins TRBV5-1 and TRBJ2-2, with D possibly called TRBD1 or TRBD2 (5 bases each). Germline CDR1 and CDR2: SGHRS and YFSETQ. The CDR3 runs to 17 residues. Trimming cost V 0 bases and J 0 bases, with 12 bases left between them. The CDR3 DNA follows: TGCGCCAGCAGCTTGGGACACCGGGACGCGAACACCGGGGAGCTGTTTTTT. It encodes CASSLGHRDANTGELFF. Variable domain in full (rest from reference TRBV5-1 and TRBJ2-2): KAGVTQTPRYLIKTRGQQVTLSCSPISGHRSVSWYQQTPGQGLQFLFEYFSETQRNKGNFPGRFSGRQFSNSRSEMNVSTLELGDSALYLCASSLGHRDANTGELFFGEGSRLTVL.

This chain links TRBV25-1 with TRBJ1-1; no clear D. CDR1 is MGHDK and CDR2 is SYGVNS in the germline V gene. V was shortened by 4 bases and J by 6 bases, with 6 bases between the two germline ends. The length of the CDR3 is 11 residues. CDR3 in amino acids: CASSGSAEAFF. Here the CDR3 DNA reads TGTGCCAGCAGTGGTTCCGCTGAAGCTTTCTTT.

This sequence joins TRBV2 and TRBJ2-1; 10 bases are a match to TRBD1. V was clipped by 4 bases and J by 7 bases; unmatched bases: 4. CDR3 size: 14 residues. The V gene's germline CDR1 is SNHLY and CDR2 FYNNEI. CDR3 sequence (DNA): TGTGCCAGCAGTGGACAGGGGGCGCGTAATGAGCAGTTCTTC. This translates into CASSGQGARNEQFF.

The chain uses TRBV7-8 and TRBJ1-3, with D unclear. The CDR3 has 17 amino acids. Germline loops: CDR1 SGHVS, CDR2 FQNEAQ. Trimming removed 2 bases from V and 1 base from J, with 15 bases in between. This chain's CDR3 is CASSLLWGGSSGNTIYF. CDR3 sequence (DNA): TGTGCCAGCAGCTTACTCTGGGGAGGTAGTTCTGGAAACACCATATATTTT.

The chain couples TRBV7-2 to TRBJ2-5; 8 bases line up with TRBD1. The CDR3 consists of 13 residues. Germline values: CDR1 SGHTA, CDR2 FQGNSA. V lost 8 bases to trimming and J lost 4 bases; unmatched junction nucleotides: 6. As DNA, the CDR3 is TGTGCCAGCGCTAGACAGGGGTTAGAGACCCAGTACTTC. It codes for CASARQGLETQYF.

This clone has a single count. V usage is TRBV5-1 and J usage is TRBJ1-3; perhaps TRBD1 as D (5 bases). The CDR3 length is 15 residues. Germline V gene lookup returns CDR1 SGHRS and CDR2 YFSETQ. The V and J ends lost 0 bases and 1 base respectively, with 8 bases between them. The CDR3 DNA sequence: TGCGCCAGCAGCTTGGTGGCAGGGTCTGGAAACACCATATATTTT. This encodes CASSLVAGSGNTIYF.

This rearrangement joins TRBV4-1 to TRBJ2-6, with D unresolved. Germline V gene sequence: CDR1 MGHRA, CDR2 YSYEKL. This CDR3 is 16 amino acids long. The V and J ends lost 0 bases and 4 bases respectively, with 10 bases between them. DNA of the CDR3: TGCGCCAGCAGCCAAGAACTCGGCGTCGGGGCCAACGTCCTGACTTTC. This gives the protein CASSQELGVGANVLTF.

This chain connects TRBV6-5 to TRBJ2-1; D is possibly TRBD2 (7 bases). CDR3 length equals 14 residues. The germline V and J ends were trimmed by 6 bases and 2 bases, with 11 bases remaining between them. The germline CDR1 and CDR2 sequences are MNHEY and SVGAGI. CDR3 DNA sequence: TGTGCCAGCAGCTGGGGGGGCACCTACAATGAGCAGTTCTTC. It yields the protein CASSWGGTYNEQFF.

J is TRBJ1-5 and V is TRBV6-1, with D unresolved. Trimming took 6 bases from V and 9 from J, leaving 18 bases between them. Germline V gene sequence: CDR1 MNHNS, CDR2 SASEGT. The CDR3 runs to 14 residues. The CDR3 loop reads CASREKWVISPQHF. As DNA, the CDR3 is TGTGCCAGCAGAGAGAAATGGGTGATCTCGCCCCAGCATTTT.

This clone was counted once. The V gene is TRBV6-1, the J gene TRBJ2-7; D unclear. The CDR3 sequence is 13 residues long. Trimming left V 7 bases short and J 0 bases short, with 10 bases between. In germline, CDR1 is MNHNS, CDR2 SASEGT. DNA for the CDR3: TGTGCCAGCAATCCGGAGCGCTCCTACGAGCAGTACTTC. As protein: CASNPERSYEQYF.

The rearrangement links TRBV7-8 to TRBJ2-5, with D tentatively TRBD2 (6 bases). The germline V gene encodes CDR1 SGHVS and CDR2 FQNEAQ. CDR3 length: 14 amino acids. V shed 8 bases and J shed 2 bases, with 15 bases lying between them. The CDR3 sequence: CASWSAAGQETQYF. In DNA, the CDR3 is TGTGCCAGCTGGTCCGCGGCGGGACAAGAGACCCAGTACTTC.